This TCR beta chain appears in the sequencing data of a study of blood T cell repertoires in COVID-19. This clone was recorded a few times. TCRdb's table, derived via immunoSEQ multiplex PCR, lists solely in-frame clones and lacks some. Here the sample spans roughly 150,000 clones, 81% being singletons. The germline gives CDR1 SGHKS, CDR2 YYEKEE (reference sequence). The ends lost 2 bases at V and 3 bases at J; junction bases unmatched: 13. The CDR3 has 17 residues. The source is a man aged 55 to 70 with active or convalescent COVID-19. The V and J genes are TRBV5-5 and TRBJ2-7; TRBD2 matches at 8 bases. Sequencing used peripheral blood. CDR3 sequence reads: CASSLGIAGSGYYEQYF. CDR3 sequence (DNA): TGTGCCAGCAGCTTAGGGATAGCGGGATCGGGTTACTACGAGCAGTACTTC.